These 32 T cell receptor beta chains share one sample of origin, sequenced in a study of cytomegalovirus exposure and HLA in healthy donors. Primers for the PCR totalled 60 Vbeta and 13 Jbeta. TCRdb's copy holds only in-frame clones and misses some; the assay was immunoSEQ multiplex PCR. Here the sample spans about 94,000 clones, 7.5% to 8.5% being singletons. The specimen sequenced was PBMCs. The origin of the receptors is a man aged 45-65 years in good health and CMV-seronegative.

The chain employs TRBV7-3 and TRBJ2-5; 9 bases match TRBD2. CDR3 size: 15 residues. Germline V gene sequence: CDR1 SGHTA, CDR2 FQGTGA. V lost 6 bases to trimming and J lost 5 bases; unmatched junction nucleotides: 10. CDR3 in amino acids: CASSRSGSEPETQYF. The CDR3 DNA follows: TGTGCCAGCAGTCGTAGCGGGAGCGAACCTGAGACCCAGTACTTC.

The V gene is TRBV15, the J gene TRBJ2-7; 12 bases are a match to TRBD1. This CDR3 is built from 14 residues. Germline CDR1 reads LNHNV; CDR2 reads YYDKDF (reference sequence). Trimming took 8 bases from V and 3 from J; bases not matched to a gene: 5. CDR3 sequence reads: CATGTGGAVYEQYF. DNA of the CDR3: TGTGCCACCGGGACAGGGGGCGCAGTCTACGAGCAGTACTTC.

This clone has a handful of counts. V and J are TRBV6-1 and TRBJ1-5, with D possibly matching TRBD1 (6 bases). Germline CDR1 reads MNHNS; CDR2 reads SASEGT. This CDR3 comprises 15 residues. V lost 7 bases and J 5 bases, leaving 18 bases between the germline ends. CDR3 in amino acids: CASTMAGVFYQPQHF. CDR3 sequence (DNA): TGTGCCAGCACTATGGCAGGGGTGTTTTATCAGCCCCAGCATTTT.

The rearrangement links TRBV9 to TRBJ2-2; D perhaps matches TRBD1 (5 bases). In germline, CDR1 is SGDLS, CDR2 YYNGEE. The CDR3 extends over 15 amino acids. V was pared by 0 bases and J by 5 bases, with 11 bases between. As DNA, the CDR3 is TGTGCCAGCAGCGTAGGTGGTAGGGGAACCGGGGAGCTGTTTTTT. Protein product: CASSVGGRGTGELFF.

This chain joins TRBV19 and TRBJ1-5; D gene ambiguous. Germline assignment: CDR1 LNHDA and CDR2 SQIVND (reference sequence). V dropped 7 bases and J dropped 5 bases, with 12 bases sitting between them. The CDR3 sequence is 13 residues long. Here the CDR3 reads CASIGVDHQPQHF. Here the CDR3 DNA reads TGTGCCAGTATCGGGGTGGACCATCAGCCCCAGCATTTT. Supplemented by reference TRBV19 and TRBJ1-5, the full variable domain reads DGGITQSPKYLFRKEGQNVTLSCEQNLNHDAMYWYRQDPGQGLRLIYYSQIVNDFQKGDIAEGYSVSREKKESFPLTVTSAQKNPTAFYLCASIGVDHQPQHFGDGTRLSIL.

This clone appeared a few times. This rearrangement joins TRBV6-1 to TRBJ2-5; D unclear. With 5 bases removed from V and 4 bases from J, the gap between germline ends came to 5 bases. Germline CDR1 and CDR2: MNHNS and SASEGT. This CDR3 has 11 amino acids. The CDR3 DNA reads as TGTGCCAGCAGTCCTAGAGAGACCCAGTACTTC. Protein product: CASSPRETQYF.

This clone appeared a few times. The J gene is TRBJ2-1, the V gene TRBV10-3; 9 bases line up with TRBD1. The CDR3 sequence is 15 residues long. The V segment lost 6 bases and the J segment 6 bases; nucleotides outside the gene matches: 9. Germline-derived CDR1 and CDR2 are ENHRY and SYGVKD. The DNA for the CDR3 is TGTGCCATCAGCCAGCCCGGGACAGGGACCAATGAGCAGTTCTTC. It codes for CAISQPGTGTNEQFF.

CDR3 DNA sequence: TGTGCCAGCAGCGAACAGGTGGTCCCCCCTGAAGCTTTCTTT. This codes for CASSEQVVPPEAFF. The V and J genes are TRBV28 and TRBJ1-1; maybe TRBD1 (5 bases). Germline lookup yields CDR1 MDHEN and CDR2 SYDVKM. Trimming took 6 bases from V and 6 from J, leaving 17 bases between them. This CDR3 spans 14 amino acids. Full variable domain (outside the CDR3, taken from reference TRBV28 and TRBJ1-1): DVKVTQSSRYLVKRTGEKVFLECVQDMDHENMFWYRQDPGLGLRLIYFSYDVKMKEKGDIPEGYSVSREKKERFSLILESASTNQTSMYLCASSEQVVPPEAFFGQGTRLTVV.

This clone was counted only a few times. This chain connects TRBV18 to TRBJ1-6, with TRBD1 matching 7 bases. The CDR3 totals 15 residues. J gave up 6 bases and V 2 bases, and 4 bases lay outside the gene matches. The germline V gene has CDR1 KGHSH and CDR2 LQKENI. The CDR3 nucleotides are TGTGCCAGCTCACCAGGTCAGGGGGTTAATTCACCCCTCCACTTT. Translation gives CASSPGQGVNSPLHF.

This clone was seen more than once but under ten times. This CDR3 is CASSRQGNTGELFF. As DNA, the CDR3 is TGTGCCAGCAGTCGACAGGGAAACACCGGGGAGCTGTTTTTT. The rearrangement uses TRBV27 and TRBJ2-2; the match to TRBD1 covers 7 bases. There are 14 residues in the CDR3. Germline CDR1 is MNHEY and CDR2 is SMNVEV (reference sequence). The V segment lost 5 bases and the J segment 2 bases; nucleotides outside the gene matches: 2.

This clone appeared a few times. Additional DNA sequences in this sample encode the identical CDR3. CDR3 amino acids: CSVTGGYGYTF. The CDR3 DNA sequence: TGCAGCGTTACAGGGGGCTATGGCTACACCTTC. The chain is built from TRBV29-1 and TRBJ1-2, with TRBD1 identical over 8 bases. Germline CDR1 SQVTM, CDR2 ANQGSEA. V gave up 5 bases and J gave up 4 bases; unmatched junction bases: 0. This CDR3 comprises 11 residues. Based on the CDR3 plus reference TRBV29-1 and TRBJ1-2, the full variable domain is SAVISQKPSRDICQRGTSLTIQCQVDSQVTMMFWYRQQPGQSLTLIATANQGSEATYESGFVIDKFPISRPNLTFSTLTVSNMSPEDSSIYLCSVTGGYGYTFGSGTRLTVV.

The CDR3 protein is CASTTTGQENTEAFF. In DNA form, the CDR3 reads TGTGCCAGCACTACCACGGGACAGGAAAACACTGAAGCTTTCTTT. The chain is built from TRBV28 and TRBJ1-1; the match to TRBD1 covers 8 bases. J gave up 2 bases and V 7 bases, and 9 bases lay outside the gene matches. The CDR3 has 15 residues. CDR1 and CDR2 from the germline V gene are MDHEN and SYDVKM.

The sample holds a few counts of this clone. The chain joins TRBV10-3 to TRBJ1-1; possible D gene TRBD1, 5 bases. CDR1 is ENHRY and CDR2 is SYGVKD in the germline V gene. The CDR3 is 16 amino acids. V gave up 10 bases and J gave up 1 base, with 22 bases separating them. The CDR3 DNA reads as TGTGCCACCGACAATCGCGGGGCAGACGAGAACACTGAAGCTTTCTTT. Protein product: CATDNRGADENTEAFF.

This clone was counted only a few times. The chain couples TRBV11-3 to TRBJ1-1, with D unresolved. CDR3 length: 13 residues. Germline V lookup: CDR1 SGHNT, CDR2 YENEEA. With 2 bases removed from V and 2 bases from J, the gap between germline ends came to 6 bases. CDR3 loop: CASSLQVNTEAFF. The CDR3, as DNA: TGTGCCAGCAGCTTACAGGTTAACACTGAAGCTTTCTTT.

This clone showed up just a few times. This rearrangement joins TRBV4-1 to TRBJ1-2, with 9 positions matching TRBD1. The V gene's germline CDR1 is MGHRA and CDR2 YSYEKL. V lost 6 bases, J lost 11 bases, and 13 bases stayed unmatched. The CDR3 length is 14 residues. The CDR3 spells CASSLDRGELWYTF. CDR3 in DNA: TGCGCCAGCAGTCTCGACAGGGGGGAATTGTGGTACACCTTC.

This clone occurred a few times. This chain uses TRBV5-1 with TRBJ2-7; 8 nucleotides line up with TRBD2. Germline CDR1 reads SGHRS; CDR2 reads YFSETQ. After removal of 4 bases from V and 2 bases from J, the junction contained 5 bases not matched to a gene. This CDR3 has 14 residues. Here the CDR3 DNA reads TGCGCCAGCAGCCCGGGAGGGGATACCTACGAGCAGTACTTC. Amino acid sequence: CASSPGGDTYEQYF.

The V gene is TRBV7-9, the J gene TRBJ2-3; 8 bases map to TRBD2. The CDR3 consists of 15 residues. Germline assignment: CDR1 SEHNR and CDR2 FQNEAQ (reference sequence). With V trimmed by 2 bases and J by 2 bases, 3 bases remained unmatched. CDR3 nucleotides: TGTGCCAGCAGCTTAAAGCGGGAGTACACAGATACGCAGTATTTT. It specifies CASSLKREYTDTQYF.

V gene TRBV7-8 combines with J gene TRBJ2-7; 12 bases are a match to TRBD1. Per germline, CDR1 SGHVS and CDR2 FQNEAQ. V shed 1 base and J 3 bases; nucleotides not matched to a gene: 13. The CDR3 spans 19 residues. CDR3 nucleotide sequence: TGTGCCAGCAGCTTAGTTAAGGGACAGGGGGCAAGTTCGGACTACGAGCAGTACTTC. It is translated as CASSLVKGQGASSDYEQYF.

The CDR3 loop reads CASSLASSSYNEQFF. DNA for the CDR3: TGTGCCAGCAGTTTAGCGTCTAGCTCCTACAATGAGCAGTTCTTC. V usage is TRBV28 and J usage is TRBJ2-1, with D uncertain. Germline V gene lookup returns CDR1 MDHEN and CDR2 SYDVKM. Trimming removed 2 bases at V and 0 bases at J, with 8 bases between. The CDR3 consists of 15 residues.

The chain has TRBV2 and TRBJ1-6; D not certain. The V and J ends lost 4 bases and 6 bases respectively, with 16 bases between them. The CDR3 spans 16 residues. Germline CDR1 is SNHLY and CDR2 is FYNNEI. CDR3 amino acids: CASSVEMAARNSPLHF. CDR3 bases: TGTGCCAGCAGTGTTGAGATGGCGGCACGTAATTCACCCCTCCACTTT. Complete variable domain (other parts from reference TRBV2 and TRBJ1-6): EPEVTQTPSHQVTQMGQEVILRCVPISNHLYFYWYRQILGQKVEFLVSFYNNEISEKSEIFDDQFSVERPDGSNFTLKIRSTKLEDSAMYFCASSVEMAARNSPLHFGNGTRLTVT.

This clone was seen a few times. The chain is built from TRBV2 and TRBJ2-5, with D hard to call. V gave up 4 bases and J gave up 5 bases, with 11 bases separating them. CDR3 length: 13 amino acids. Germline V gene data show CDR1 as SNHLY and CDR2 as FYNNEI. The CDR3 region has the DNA TGTGCCAGCAGTGCTAGACCCGTGGAGACCCAGTACTTC. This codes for CASSARPVETQYF. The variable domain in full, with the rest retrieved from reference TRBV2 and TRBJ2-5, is EPEVTQTPSHQVTQMGQEVILRCVPISNHLYFYWYRQILGQKVEFLVSFYNNEISEKSEIFDDQFSVERPDGSNFTLKIRSTKLEDSAMYFCASSARPVETQYFGPGTRLLVL.

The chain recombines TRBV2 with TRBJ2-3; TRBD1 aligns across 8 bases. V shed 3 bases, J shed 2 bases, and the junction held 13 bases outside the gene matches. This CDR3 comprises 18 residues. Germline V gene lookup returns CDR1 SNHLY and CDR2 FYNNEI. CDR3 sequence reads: CASSERDRPYLNTDTQYF. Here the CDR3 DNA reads TGTGCCAGCAGTGAGAGGGACAGGCCTTACTTAAACACAGATACGCAGTATTTT.

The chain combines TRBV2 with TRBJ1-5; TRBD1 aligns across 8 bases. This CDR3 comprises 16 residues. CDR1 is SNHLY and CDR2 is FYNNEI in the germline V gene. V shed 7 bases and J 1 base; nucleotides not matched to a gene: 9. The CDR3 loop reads CASTTGGDRSNQPQHF. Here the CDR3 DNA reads TGTGCCAGCACTACAGGGGGGGACAGAAGCAATCAGCCCCAGCATTTT.

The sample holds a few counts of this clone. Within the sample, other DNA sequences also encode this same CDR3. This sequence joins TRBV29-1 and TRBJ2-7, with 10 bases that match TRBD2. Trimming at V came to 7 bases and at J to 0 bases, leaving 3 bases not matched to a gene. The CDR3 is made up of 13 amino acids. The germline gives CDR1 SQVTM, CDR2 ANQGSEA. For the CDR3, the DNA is TGCAGCGCTAGCGGGGGCGACTCCTACGAGCAGTACTTC. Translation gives CSASGGDSYEQYF.

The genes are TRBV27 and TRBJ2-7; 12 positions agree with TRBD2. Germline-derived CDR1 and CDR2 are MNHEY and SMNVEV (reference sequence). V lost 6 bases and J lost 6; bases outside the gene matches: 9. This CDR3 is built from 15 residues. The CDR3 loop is CASRRTSGIPGEQYF. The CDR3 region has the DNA TGTGCCAGCAGACGGACTAGCGGGATACCAGGCGAGCAGTACTTC.

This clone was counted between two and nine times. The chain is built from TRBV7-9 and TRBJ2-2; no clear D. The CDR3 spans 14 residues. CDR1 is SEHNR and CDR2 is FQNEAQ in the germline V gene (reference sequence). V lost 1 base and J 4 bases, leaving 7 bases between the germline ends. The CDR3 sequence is CASSLDSITGELFF. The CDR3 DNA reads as TGTGCCAGCAGCTTAGACTCGATCACCGGGGAGCTGTTTTTT.

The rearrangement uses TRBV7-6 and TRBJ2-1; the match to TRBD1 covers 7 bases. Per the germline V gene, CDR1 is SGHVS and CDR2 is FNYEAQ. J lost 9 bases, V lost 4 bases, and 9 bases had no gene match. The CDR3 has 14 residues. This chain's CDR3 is CASSSQGERPEQFF. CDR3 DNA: TGTGCCAGCAGCTCGCAGGGGGAAAGACCTGAGCAGTTCTTC.

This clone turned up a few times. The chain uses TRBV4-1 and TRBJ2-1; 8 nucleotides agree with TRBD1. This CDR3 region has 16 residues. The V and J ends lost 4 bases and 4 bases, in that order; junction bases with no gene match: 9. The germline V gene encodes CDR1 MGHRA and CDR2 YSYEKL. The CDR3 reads CASSLAPGQEYNEQFF. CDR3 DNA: TGCGCCAGCAGCCTAGCACCGGGACAGGAGTACAATGAGCAGTTCTTC.

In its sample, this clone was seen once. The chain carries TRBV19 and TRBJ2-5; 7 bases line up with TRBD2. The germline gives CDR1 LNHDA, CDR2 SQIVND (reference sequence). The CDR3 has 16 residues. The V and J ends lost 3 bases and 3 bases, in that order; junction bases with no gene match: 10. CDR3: CASSISYERGKETQYF. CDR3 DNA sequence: TGTGCCAGTAGTATTTCATATGAGCGGGGTAAAGAGACCCAGTACTTC.

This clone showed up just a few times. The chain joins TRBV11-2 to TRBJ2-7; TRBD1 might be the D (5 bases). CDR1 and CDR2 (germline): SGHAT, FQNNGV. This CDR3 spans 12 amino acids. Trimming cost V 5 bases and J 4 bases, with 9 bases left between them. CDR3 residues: CASSTQGYEQYF. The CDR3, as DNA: TGTGCCAGCAGCACCCAGGGTTACGAGCAGTACTTC.

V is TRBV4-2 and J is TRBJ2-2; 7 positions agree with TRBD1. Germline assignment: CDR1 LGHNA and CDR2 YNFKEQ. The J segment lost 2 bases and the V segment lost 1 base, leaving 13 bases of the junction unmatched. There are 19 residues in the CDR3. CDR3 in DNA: TGTGCCAGCAGCCAAGTAGGGGGCCGGATGAGGGGAAACACCGGGGAGCTGTTTTTT. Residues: CASSQVGGRMRGNTGELFF.

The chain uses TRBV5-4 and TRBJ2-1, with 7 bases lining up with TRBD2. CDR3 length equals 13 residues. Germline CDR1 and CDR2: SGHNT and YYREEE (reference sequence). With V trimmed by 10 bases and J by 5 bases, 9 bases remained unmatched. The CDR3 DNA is TGTGCCCTAAGCGGGACGGGAGACAATGAGCAGTTCTTC. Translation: CALSGTGDNEQFF.